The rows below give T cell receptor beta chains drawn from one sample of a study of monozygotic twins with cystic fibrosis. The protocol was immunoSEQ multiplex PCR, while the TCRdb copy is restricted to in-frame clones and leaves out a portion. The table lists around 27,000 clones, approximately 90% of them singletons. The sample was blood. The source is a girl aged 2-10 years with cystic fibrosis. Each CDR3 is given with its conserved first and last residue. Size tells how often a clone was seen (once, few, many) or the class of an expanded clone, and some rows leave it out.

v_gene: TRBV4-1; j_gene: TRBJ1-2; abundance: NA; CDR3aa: CASSRDQRDRYGYTF
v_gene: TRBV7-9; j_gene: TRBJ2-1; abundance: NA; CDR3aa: CASSALGNEQFF
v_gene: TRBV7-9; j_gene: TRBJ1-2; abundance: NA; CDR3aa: CASSRTTSYGYTF
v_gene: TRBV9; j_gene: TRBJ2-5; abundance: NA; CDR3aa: CASSVEGQGATQYF
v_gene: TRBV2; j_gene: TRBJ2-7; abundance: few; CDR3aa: CASTHHRIGPSSLSYEQYF
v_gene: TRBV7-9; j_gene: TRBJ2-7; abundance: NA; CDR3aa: CASSFPRASHNYEQYF
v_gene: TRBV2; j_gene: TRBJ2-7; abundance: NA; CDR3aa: CASRETTGFGSYEQYF
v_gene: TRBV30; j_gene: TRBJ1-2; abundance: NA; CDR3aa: CAWSVNINGYTF
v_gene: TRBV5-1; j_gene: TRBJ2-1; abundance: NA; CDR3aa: CASSHINNEQFF
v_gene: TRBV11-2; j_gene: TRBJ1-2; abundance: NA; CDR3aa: CASSSRPSRESYTF
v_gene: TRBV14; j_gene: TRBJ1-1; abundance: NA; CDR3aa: CASSRGFTEAFF
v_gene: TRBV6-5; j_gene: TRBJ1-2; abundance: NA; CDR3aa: CASSYGLGQAVNGYTF
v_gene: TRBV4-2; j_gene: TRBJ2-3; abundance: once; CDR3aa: CASSLPGWAPTDTQYF
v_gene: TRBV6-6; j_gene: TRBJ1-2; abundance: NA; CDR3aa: CASRKQGAMIGYTF
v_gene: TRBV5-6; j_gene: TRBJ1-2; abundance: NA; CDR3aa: CASSFLPGGGDYGYTF
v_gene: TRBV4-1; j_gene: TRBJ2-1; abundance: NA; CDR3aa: CASSQDPLNEQFF
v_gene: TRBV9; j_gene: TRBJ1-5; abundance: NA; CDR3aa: CASSVAENQPQHF
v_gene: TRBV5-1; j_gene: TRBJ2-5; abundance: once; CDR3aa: CASSLRRETQYF